This T cell receptor (beta chain) was documented in a study of cytomegalovirus exposure and HLA in healthy donors. General observations from the study: The likely origin of a cluster of highly shared sequence variants was a sequencing artifact. Most sequenced TCRs were rare (though some public TCRs occurred in many donors). Common viral pathogens seemed to be connected with several of the most significant clusters, according to a later analysis. Apart from CMV serostatus, no immune exposure information was available.

Trimming removed 4 bases at V and 3 bases at J, with 16 bases between. Germline CDR1 and CDR2: MNHEY and SVGAGI. The CDR3 runs 15 residues. Primers included in the PCR were 60 Vbeta and 13 Jbeta primers. Generated by immunoSEQ multiplex PCR, the TCRdb table keeps only in-frame clones and is missing some. The sample contains more than 200,000 clones, just under 70% of which appear only once. This clone has a handful of counts. Its antigen is unknown. Sequenced: PBMCs. The V and J genes are TRBV6-5 and TRBJ2-7; weak D call: TRBD2 (6 bases). This clonotype was obtained from a man aged 40-50 years in good health and CMV-seropositive. CDR3 nucleotides: TGTGCCAGCAGTTCAGGTGGAGGGGTTAACTACGAGCAGTACTTC. Protein sequence: CASSSGGGVNYEQYF.